A single sample gave rise to the 25 T cell receptor beta chains below, sequenced in a study of blood T cell repertoires in COVID-19. Repertoires were generated with immunoSEQ multiplex PCR, while TCRdb's copy carries only in-frame clones and drops some. This table has 50,000 to 70,000 clones, approximately 92% appearing once. The sequencing input was peripheral blood. Receptors originate from a human donor with active COVID-19. The donor label of this sample is uncertain.

The CDR3 spells CASSILGSNQPQHF. The DNA for the CDR3 is TGTGCCAGTAGTATACTGGGCAGCAATCAGCCCCAGCATTTT. The rearrangement links TRBV19 to TRBJ1-5; D is uncertain. Germline V lookup: CDR1 LNHDA, CDR2 SQIVND (reference sequence). The V end lost 2 bases, the J end lost 1 base, and 6 bases lay between the germline ends. The CDR3 loop spans 14 amino acids.

CDR3 coding DNA: TGTGCTAGTGGTTTGACCGGGACAGGGGACGGCTACACCTTC. It encodes CASGLTGTGDGYTF. The chain recombines TRBV12-5 with TRBJ1-2; 10 bases align to TRBD1. This CDR3 comprises 14 residues. The V gene's germline CDR1 is LGHNT and CDR2 FRNRAP. With V trimmed by 2 bases and J by 8 bases, 5 bases remained unmatched.

The chain joins TRBV6-5 to TRBJ1-5; 7 bases map to TRBD1. V gave up 6 bases and J gave up 1 base; unmatched junction bases: 3. The CDR3 has 14 amino acids. Germline CDR1 is MNHEY and CDR2 is SVGAGI. The CDR3 DNA reads TGTGCCAGCAGACAGGGGTCGAGCAATCAGCCCCAGCATTTT. Protein sequence: CASRQGSSNQPQHF.

V is TRBV7-3 and J is TRBJ2-1; 10 nucleotides align to TRBD2. The CDR3 is 15 residues long. With 4 bases clipped from V and 3 bases from J, the junction kept 3 bases outside the gene matches. The germline CDR1 and CDR2 sequences are SGHTA and FQGTGA. The chain's CDR3 is CASSYTSGIYNEQFF. CDR3 in DNA: TGTGCCAGCAGCTATACTAGCGGGATCTACAATGAGCAGTTCTTC.

The chain employs TRBV4-1 and TRBJ1-3, with TRBD1 matching over 10 bases. The CDR3 has 16 amino acids. Looked up from germline, CDR1 is MGHRA and CDR2 is YSYEKL. V lost 3 bases and J lost 5; bases outside the gene matches: 7. The CDR3 sequence: CASSQIDRGPRNTIYF. CDR3 coding DNA: TGCGCCAGCAGCCAGATCGACAGGGGGCCTCGAAACACCATATATTTT.

The chain is built from TRBV6-5 and TRBJ1-3, with 7 bases lining up with TRBD1. The germline V gene has CDR1 MNHEY and CDR2 SVGAGI. The CDR3 spans 13 residues. The ends lost 9 bases at V and 0 bases at J; junction bases unmatched: 2. CDR3 DNA: TGTGCCAGTGACAGGGCCTCTGGAAACACCATATATTTT. Translation gives CASDRASGNTIYF.

J is TRBJ1-2 and V is TRBV5-6; tentative D call: TRBD1 (5 bases). In germline, CDR1 is SGHDT, CDR2 YYEEEE. The germline V and J ends were trimmed by 6 bases and 4 bases, with 13 bases remaining between them. The CDR3 extends over 13 amino acids. This CDR3 is CASTFRGSYGYTF. The CDR3 nucleotides are TGTGCCAGCACCTTTCGGGGGAGCTATGGCTACACCTTC. The full variable domain, completed using reference TRBV5-6 and TRBJ1-2, is DAGVTQSPTHLIKTRGQQVTLRCSPKSGHDTVSWYQQALGQGPQFIFQYYEEEERQRGNFPDRFSGHQFPNYSSELNVNALLLGDSALYLCASTFRGSYGYTFGSGTRLTVV.

The CDR3 is CATSEAGTGGETQYF. The DNA of the CDR3 is TGTGCCACCAGTGAAGCCGGGACGGGGGGAGAGACCCAGTACTTC. This chain uses TRBV24-1 with TRBJ2-5; 7 bases align to TRBD2. The length of the CDR3 is 15 residues. Germline V gives CDR1 KGHDR, CDR2 SFDVKD. With 4 bases clipped from V and 4 bases from J, the junction kept 8 bases outside the gene matches.

The chain carries TRBV7-9 and TRBJ1-1, with 12 bases that match TRBD1. J lost 5 bases, V lost 6 bases, and 7 bases had no gene match. Per the germline V gene, CDR1 is SEHNR and CDR2 is FQNEAQ (reference sequence). The CDR3 totals 15 residues. Written as DNA, the CDR3 is TGTGCCAGCAGACCCGGGACAGGGGGCCTGACTGAAGCTTTCTTT. Its translation: CASRPGTGGLTEAFF.

The gene calls are TRBV5-1 and TRBJ1-2; 7 nucleotides align to TRBD1. This CDR3 comprises 11 residues. V was clipped by 4 bases and J by 7 bases; unmatched bases: 1. Germline values: CDR1 SGHRS, CDR2 YFSETQ. The CDR3 nucleotides are TGCGCCAGCAGCGAGGGGGCTGGCTACACCTTC. Residues: CASSEGAGYTF. Together with reference TRBV5-1 and TRBJ1-2, the CDR3 gives the full variable domain: KAGVTQTPRYLIKTRGQQVTLSCSPISGHRSVSWYQQTPGQGLQFLFEYFSETQRNKGNFPGRFSGRQFSNSRSEMNVSTLELGDSALYLCASSEGAGYTFGSGTRLTVV.

The V and J genes are TRBV5-1 and TRBJ2-5; 9 nucleotides align to TRBD1. This CDR3 region has 15 residues. J gave up 5 bases and V 5 bases, and 10 bases lay outside the gene matches. Germline assignment: CDR1 SGHRS and CDR2 YFSETQ. The CDR3 DNA reads TGCGCCAGCAGGAGGACAGGGGAGACTTGGGAGACCCAGTACTTC. It translates to CASRRTGETWETQYF.

The V call is TRBV16, the J call TRBJ1-5; the D gene is possibly TRBD1 (6 bases). The CDR3 consists of 15 residues. The V gene lost 4 bases and the J gene lost 0 bases, with 10 bases spanning the gap. In germline, CDR1 is KGHSY, CDR2 FQNENV. Written as DNA, the CDR3 is TGTGCCAGCAGCCCCGACAGGTATAGCAATCAGCCCCAGCATTTT. Amino acids: CASSPDRYSNQPQHF.

The chain links TRBV15 to TRBJ1-2; no firm D call. This CDR3 contains 16 residues. CDR1 is LNHNV, CDR2 YYDKDF, per germline (reference sequence). Between the trimmed V and J ends, which lost 5 bases and 5 bases, there was a span of 21 bases. The DNA for the CDR3 is TGTGCCACCAGCCCTAAAAGACGAGGTCTCGGGTATGGCTACACCTTC. It codes for CATSPKRRGLGYGYTF.

The J gene is TRBJ2-1, the V gene TRBV2; D remains ambiguous. CDR3 length: 13 amino acids. V lost 8 bases to trimming and J lost 0 bases, with 8 bases between them. Germline V gene lookup returns CDR1 SNHLY and CDR2 FYNNEI. The CDR3 region has the DNA TGTGCCAGCTTGGAGAGCTCCTACAATGAGCAGTTCTTC. Its protein product is CASLESSYNEQFF. The variable domain in full, completed from reference TRBV2 and TRBJ2-1, reads EPEVTQTPSHQVTQMGQEVILRCVPISNHLYFYWYRQILGQKVEFLVSFYNNEISEKSEIFDDQFSVERPDGSNFTLKIRSTKLEDSAMYFCASLESSYNEQFFGPGTRLTVL.

This chain links TRBV5-1 with TRBJ2-5; 11 bases line up with TRBD1. This CDR3 has 17 residues. From germline, CDR1 is SGHRS and CDR2 YFSETQ. The trim removed 7 bases at V and 4 bases at J, leaving 15 bases unmatched. CDR3 coding DNA: TGCGCCAGCGTAAGGGCCGAGTGGACAGGGGGCCGAGAGACCCAGTACTTC. Translating gives CASVRAEWTGGRETQYF.

The chain joins TRBV6-5 to TRBJ2-1, with 9 bases lining up with TRBD2. V trimming: 0 bases; J trimming: 4 bases; junction bases outside the gene matches: 4. This CDR3 spans 16 amino acids. CDR1 is MNHEY, CDR2 SVGAGI, per germline. CDR3 in amino acids: CASSYSSSGRYNEQFF. CDR3 coding DNA: TGTGCCAGCAGTTACTCTTCCAGCGGGAGGTACAATGAGCAGTTCTTC.

The CDR3 spells CASSPAGTGNEKLFF. CDR3 in DNA: TGTGCCAGCAGTCCTGCCGGGACAGGCAATGAAAAACTGTTTTTT. The genes are TRBV28 and TRBJ1-4, with TRBD1 identical over 8 bases. The CDR3 extends over 15 amino acids. After removal of 5 bases from V and 5 bases from J, the junction contained 7 bases not matched to a gene. Germline loops: CDR1 MDHEN, CDR2 SYDVKM.

This chain links TRBV5-6 with TRBJ2-5; TRBD1 agrees at 8 bases. The CDR3 consists of 16 residues. CDR1 SGHDT and CDR2 YYEEEE come from the germline V gene. Trimming took 3 bases from V and 2 from J; bases not matched to a gene: 9. The DNA for the CDR3 is TGTGCCAGCAGCTCACAGGGGGAGGAGATACAAGAGACCCAGTACTTC. It translates to CASSSQGEEIQETQYF.

The CDR3 loop reads CASSNTGGTNIQYF. CDR3 sequence (DNA): TGTGCCAGCAGCAACACAGGGGGCACAAACATTCAGTACTTC. The rearrangement joins TRBV9 to TRBJ2-4; 9 positions match TRBD1. Germline V gene data show CDR1 as SGDLS and CDR2 as YYNGEE. With 4 bases clipped from V and 6 bases from J, the junction kept 5 bases outside the gene matches. The CDR3 length is 14 residues.

The chain carries TRBV9 and TRBJ2-1, with 11 bases aligning to TRBD2. The germline V gene has CDR1 SGDLS and CDR2 YYNGEE. Unmatched junction bases numbered 3, after V lost 3 bases and J lost 7 bases. The CDR3 length is 14 residues. The CDR3 loop is CASSEVAGGNEQFF. Here the CDR3 DNA reads TGTGCCAGCAGCGAAGTAGCGGGAGGGAATGAGCAGTTCTTC. Filled out from reference TRBV9 and TRBJ2-1, the complete variable domain reads DSGVTQTPKHLITATGQRVTLRCSPRSGDLSVYWYQQSLDQGLQFLIQYYNGEERAKGNILERFSAQQFPDLHSELNLSSLELGDSALYFCASSEVAGGNEQFFGPGTRLTVL.

J is TRBJ1-1 and V is TRBV28, with D perhaps matching TRBD1 (5 bases). There are 13 residues in the CDR3. V lost 6 bases, J lost 11 bases, and 19 bases lay in between. Germline V gene sequence: CDR1 MDHEN, CDR2 SYDVKM. CDR3 sequence reads: CASRLSGGVKAFF. CDR3 bases: TGTGCCAGCAGACTCTCGGGGGGGGTGAAGGCTTTCTTT.

The chain uses TRBV3-1 (or the pseudogene TRBV3-2) and TRBJ1-2; no firm D call. Germline CDR1 is LGHDT and CDR2 is YNNKEL (reference sequence). V gave up 3 bases and J gave up 4 bases, with 15 bases separating them. The CDR3 spans 15 residues. The CDR3 nucleotides are TGTGCCAGCAGCCAGGCTCCTCCTGGAGGCTATGGCTACACCTTC. Translation: CASSQAPPGGYGYTF.

The V and J genes are TRBV2 and TRBJ1-1; maybe TRBD1 (5 bases). The ends were cut back, 8 bases at V and 4 bases at J, with 8 bases in the middle. This CDR3 is built from 11 residues. Per the germline V gene, CDR1 is SNHLY and CDR2 is FYNNEI. The CDR3 region is CASWGGTEAFF. CDR3 coding DNA: TGTGCCAGCTGGGGGGGCACTGAAGCTTTCTTT.

The J gene is TRBJ2-7, the V gene TRBV5-1, with TRBD1 identical over 9 bases. With 4 bases clipped from V and 6 bases from J, the junction kept 5 bases outside the gene matches. The CDR3 consists of 13 residues. Per the germline V gene, CDR1 is SGHRS and CDR2 is YFSETQ. The CDR3: CASSPGTGPEQYF. The CDR3 DNA follows: TGCGCCAGCAGCCCCGGGACAGGGCCCGAGCAGTACTTC.

V and J are TRBV13 and TRBJ2-6, with D tentatively TRBD1 (6 bases). The CDR3 is made up of 18 amino acids. Trimming removed 5 bases from V and 0 bases from J, with 17 bases in between. In germline, CDR1 is PRHDT, CDR2 FYEKMQ (reference sequence). CDR3: CASSPDRGWVSGANVLTF. The CDR3 nucleotides are TGTGCCAGCAGCCCCGATAGGGGGTGGGTCTCTGGGGCCAACGTCCTGACTTTC. The variable domain in full, with the rest retrieved from reference TRBV13 and TRBJ2-6, is AAGVIQSPRHLIKEKRETATLKCYPIPRHDTVYWYQQGPGQDPQFLISFYEKMQSDKGSIPDRFSAQQFSDYHSELNMSSLELGDSALYFCASSPDRGWVSGANVLTFGAGSRLTVL.